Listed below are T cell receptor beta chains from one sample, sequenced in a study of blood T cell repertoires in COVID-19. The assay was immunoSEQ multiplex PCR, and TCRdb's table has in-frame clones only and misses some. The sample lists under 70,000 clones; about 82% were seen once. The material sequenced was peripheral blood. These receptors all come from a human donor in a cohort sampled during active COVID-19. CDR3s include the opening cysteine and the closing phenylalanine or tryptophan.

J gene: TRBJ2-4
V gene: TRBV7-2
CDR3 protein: CASSLGGLAKNIQYF

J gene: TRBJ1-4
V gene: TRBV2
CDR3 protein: CASSTGGAYEKLFF

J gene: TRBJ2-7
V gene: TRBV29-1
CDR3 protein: CSGEGTGSREQYF

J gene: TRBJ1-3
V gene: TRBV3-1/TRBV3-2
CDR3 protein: CASSPAPGLPGNTIYF

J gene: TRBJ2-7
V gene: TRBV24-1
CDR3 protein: CATSDSGTGGADEQYF

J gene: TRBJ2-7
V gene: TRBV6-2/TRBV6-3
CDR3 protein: CASSSAGTRSEQYF

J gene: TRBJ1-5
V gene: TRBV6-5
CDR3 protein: CASTMGGGNQPQHF

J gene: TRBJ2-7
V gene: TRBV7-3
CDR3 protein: CASSPPIARFYEQYF

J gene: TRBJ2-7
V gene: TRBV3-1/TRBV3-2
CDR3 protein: CASSHVDEQYF

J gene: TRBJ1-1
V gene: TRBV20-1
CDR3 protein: CSASNSVDPFF

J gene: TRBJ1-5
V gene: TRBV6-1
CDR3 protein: CASSESGVNQPQHF

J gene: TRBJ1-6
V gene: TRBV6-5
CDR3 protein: CASFEGSSYNSPLHF

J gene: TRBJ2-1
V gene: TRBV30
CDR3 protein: CAWSKTAYNEQFF

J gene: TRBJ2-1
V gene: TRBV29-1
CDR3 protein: CSVEVLAGSYNEQFF

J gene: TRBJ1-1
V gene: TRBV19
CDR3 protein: CASSVRQGNAEAFF

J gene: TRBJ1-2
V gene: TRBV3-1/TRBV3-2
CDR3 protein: CASSQRGSQLGYTF

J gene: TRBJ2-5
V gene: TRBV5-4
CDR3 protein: CASSLLAEGQETQYF

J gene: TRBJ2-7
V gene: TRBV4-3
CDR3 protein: CASSQLTGNGYEQYF

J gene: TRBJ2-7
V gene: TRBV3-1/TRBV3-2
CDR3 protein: CASSQSSGRGYEQYF

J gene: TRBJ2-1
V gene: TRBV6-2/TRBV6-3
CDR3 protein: CASSYSLMRELQFF

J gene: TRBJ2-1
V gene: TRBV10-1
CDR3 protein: CASSGREEINEQFF

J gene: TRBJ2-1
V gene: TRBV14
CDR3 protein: CASSPGTSGRAILFF

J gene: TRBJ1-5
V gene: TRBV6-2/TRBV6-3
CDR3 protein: CASSSSRQRNQPQHF

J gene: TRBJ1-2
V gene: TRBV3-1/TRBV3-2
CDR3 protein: CASSQALQGGQVPGYTF

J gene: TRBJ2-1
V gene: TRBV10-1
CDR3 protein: CASGGLGYNEQFF

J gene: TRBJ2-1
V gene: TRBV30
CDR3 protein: CAWSVLQRLNEQFF

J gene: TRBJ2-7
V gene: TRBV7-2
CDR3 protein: CASSLTPTFRGHEQYF

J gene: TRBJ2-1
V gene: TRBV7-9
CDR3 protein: CASSLVSGSGNEQFF

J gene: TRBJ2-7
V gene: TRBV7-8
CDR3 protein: CASTLGPGTYEQYF

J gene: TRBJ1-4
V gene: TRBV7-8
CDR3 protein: CASSLARRDEKLFF

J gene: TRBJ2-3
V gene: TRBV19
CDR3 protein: CASSMSGLATDTQYF